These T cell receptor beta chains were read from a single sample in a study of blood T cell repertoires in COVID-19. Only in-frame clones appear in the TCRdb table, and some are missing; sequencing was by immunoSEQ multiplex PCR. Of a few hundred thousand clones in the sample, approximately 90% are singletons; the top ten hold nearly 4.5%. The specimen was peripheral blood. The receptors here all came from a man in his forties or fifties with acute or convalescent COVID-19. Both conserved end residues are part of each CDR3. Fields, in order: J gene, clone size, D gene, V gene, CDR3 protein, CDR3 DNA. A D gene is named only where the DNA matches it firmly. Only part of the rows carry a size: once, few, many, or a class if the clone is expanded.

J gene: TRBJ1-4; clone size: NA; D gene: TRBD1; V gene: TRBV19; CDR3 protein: CASSIDLLQGASTTNEKLFF; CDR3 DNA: TGTGCCAGTAGTATAGACCTCCTTCAGGGGGCTTCGACAACTAATGAAAAACTGTTTTTT
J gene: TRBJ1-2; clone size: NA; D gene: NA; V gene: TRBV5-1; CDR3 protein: CASSGKGGQPGIYGYTF; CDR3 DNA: TGCGCCAGCAGCGGGAAAGGAGGACAGCCTGGGATATATGGCTACACCTTC
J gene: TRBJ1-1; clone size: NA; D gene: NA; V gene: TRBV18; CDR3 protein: CASSPRGAVNTEAFF; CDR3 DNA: TGTGCCAGCTCACCACGGGGAGCGGTTAACACTGAAGCTTTCTTT
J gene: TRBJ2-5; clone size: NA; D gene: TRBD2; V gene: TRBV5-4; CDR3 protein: CASSPQTSYGETQYF; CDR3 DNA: TGTGCCAGCAGCCCGCAGACTAGCTACGGGGAGACCCAGTACTTC
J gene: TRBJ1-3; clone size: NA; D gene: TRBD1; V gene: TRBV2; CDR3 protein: CASSYRRGSSGNTIYF; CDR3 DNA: TGTGCCAGCAGTTACCGCAGGGGGAGCTCTGGAAACACCATATATTTT
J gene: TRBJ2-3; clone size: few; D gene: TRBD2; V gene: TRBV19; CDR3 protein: CASTPSGGTDTQYF; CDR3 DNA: TGTGCCAGTACGCCTAGCGGGGGCACAGATACGCAGTATTTT
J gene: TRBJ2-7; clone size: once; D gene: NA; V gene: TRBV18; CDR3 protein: CASSRQPSPSYEQYF; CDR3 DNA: TGTGCCAGCTCACGACAGCCATCTCCGTCATACGAGCAGTACTTC
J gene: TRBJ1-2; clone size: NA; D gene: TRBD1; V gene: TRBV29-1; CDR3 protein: CSVDRGPGGYTF; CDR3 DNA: TGCAGCGTTGACAGGGGGCCAGGTGGCTACACCTTC
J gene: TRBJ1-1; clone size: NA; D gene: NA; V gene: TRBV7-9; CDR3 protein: CASSPAAGADTEAFF; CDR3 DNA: TGTGCCAGCAGCCCCGCGGCGGGCGCGGACACTGAAGCTTTCTTT
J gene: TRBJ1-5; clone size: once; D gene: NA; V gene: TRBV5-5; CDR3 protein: CASSLVRNQPQHF; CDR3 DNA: TGTGCCAGCAGCTTGGTGCGTAATCAGCCCCAGCATTTT
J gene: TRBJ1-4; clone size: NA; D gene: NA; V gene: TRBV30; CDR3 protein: CAWSAGALEKLFF; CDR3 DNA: TGTGCCTGGAGTGCCGGAGCCTTGGAAAAACTGTTTTTT
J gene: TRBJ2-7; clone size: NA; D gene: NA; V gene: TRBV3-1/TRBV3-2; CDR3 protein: CASRKGRAYEQYF; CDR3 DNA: TGTGCCAGCAGAAAAGGCAGGGCCTACGAGCAGTACTTC
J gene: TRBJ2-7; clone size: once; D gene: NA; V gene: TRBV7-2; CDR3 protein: CASSLRGRGFSYEQYF; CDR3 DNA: TGTGCCAGCAGCTTAAGGGGGAGGGGGTTTTCCTACGAGCAGTACTTC
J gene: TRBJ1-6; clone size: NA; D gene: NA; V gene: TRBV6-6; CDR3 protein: CASSYPGLGNNSPLHF; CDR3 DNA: TGTGCCAGCAGTTATCCAGGGTTAGGAAATAATTCACCCCTCCACTTT
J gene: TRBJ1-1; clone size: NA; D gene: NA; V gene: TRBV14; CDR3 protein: CASSPLDRLEAFF; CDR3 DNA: TGTGCCAGCAGCCCCTTGGACAGATTAGAAGCTTTCTTT
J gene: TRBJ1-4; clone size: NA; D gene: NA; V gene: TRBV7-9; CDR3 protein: CASSFGGNEKLFF; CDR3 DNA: TGTGCCAGCAGCTTCGGGGGTAATGAAAAACTGTTTTTT
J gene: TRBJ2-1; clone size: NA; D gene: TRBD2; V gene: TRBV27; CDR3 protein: CASSLSGSGVSYNEQFF; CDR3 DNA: TGTGCCAGCAGTTTATCCGGTAGCGGGGTGTCCTACAATGAGCAGTTCTTC
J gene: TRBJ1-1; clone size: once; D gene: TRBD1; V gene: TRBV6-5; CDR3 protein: CASSSNRGSTEAFF; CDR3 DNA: TGTGCCAGCAGTTCCAACAGGGGGAGCACTGAAGCTTTCTTT
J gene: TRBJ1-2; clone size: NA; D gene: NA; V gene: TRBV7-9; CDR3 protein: CASSLGGYGYTF; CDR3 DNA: TGTGCCAGCAGCTTAGGCGGGTATGGCTACACCTTC
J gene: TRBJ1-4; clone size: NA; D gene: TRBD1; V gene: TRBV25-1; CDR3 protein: CASSRAQRQGAWNEKLFF; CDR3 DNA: TGTGCCAGCAGTCGGGCACAGAGACAGGGGGCCTGGAATGAAAAACTGTTTTTT
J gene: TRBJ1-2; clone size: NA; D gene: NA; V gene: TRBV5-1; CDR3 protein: CASSLGGSEYGYTF; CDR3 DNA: TGCGCCAGCAGCTTGGGGGGCAGTGAGTATGGCTACACCTTC
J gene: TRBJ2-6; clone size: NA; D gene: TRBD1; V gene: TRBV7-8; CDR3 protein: CASSAGQGLLSGANVLTF; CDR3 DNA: TGTGCCAGCAGCGCGGGACAGGGACTGTTATCTGGGGCCAACGTCCTGACTTTC
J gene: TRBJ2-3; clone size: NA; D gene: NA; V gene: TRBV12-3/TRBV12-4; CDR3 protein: CASSFPSTDTQYF; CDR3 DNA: TGTGCCAGCAGTTTCCCTAGCACAGATACGCAGTATTTT
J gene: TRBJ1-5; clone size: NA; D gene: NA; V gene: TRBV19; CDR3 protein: CASSIGQNNNQPQHF; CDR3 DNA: TGTGCCAGTAGTATAGGTCAGAACAACAATCAGCCCCAGCATTTT
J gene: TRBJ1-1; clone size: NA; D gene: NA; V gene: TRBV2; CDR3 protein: CASIRDQGRMITEAFF; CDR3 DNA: TGTGCCAGCATCCGAGACCAGGGGCGGATGATCACTGAAGCTTTCTTT
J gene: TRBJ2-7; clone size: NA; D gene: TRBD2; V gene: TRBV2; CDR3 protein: CASRGGTSDEQYF; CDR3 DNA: TGTGCCAGCAGGGGCGGGACTAGCGACGAGCAGTACTTC
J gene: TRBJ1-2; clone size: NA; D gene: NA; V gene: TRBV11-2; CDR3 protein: CASKVGHEYGYTF; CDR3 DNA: TGTGCCAGCAAGGTGGGGCATGAATATGGCTACACCTTC
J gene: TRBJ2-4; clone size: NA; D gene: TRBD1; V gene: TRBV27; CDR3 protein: CASQGQGAWAKNIQYF; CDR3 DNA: TGTGCCAGCCAGGGACAGGGGGCTTGGGCCAAAAACATTCAGTACTTC
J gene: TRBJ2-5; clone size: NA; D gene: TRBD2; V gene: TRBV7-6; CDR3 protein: CASSLGLAGVQETQYF; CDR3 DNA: TGTGCCAGCAGCTTAGGACTAGCGGGGGTTCAAGAGACCCAGTACTTC
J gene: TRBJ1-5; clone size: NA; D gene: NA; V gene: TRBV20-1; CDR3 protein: CSASRQVDNQPQHF; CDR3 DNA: TGCAGTGCTAGTCGACAGGTTGACAATCAGCCCCAGCATTTT
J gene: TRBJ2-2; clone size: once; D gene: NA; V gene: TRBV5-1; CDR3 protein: CASSEGGPVGELFF; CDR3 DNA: TGCGCCAGCAGCGAGGGGGGGCCGGTCGGGGAGCTGTTTTTT
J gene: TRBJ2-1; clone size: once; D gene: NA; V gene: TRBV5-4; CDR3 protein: CASMLTRDNEQFF; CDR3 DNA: TGTGCCAGCATGCTGACTAGAGACAATGAGCAGTTCTTC
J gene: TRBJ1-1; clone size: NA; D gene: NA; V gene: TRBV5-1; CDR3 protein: CASSSERGVGAFF; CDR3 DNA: TGCGCCAGCAGCTCGGAGCGAGGAGTGGGAGCTTTCTTT
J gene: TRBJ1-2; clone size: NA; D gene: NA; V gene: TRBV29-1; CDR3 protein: CSVTRGYGYTF; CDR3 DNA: TGCAGCGTAACTCGGGGCTATGGCTACACCTTC
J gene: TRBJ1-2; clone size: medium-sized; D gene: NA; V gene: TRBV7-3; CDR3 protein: CASSSLNKYGYTF; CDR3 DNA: TGTGCCAGCAGCTCCCTAAATAAATATGGCTACACCTTC
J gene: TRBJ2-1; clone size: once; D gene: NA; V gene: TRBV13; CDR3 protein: CASSQAAWASYNEQFF; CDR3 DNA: TGTGCCAGCAGCCAAGCTGCGTGGGCCTCCTACAATGAGCAGTTCTTC
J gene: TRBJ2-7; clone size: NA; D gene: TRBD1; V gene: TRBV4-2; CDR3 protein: CASSQPGQGQSPYEQYF; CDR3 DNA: TGTGCCAGCAGCCAACCGGGACAGGGACAATCTCCCTACGAGCAGTACTTC
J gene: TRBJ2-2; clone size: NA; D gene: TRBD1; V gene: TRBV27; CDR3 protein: CASSPRGTGGSTGELFF; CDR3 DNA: TGTGCCAGCAGTCCCCGGGGGACAGGGGGCAGTACCGGGGAGCTGTTTTTT
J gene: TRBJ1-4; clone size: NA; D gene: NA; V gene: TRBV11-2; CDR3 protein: CASSLQRTNEKLFF; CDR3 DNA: TGTGCCAGCAGCTTGCAGCGAACTAATGAAAAACTGTTTTTT
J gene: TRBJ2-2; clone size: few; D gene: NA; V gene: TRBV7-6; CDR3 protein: CASSLAPGSTGELFF; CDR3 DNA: TGTGCCAGCAGCTTAGCCCCAGGGTCCACCGGGGAGCTGTTTTTT
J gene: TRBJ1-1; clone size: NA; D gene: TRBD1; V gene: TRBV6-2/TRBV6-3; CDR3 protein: CASSEERDRALEAFF; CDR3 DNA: TGTGCCAGCAGCGAAGAAAGGGACAGGGCCCTTGAAGCTTTCTTT
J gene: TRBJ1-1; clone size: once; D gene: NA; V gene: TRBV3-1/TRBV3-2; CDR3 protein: CASSLMSEAFF; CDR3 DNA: TGTGCCAGCAGCCTCATGTCTGAAGCTTTCTTT
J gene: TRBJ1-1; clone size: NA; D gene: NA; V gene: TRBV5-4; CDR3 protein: CASSLARQGNVAFF; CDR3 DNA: TGTGCCAGCAGCTTGGCCCGGCAGGGGAATGTAGCTTTCTTT
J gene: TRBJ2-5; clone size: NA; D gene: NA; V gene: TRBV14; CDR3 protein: CASSQFTLTEGGQETQYF; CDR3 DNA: TGTGCCAGCAGCCAATTCACGCTGACCGAAGGAGGACAAGAGACCCAGTACTTC
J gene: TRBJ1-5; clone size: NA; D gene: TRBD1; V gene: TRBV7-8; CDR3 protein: CASSLAGTGGFFTQPQHF; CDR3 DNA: TGTGCCAGCAGCTTAGCCGGGACAGGGGGCTTCTTCACTCAGCCCCAGCATTTT
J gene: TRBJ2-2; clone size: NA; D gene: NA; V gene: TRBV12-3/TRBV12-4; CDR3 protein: CASSQNTGELFF; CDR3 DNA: TGTGCCAGCAGTCAGAACACCGGGGAGCTGTTTTTT
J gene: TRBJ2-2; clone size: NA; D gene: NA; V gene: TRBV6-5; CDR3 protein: CASSYGADKITGELFF; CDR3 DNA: TGTGCCAGCAGTTACGGGGCAGACAAGATCACCGGGGAGCTGTTTTTT
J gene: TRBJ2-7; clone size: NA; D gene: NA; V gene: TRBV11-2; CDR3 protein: CASSLETGQGLAHEQYF; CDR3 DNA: TGTGCCAGCAGCTTAGAAACTGGCCAGGGGTTAGCCCACGAGCAGTACTTC
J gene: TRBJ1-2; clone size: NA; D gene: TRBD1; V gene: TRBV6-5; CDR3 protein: CASSNGGQGTYGYTF; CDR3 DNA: TGTGCCAGCAGTAACGGGGGACAGGGGACCTATGGCTACACCTTC
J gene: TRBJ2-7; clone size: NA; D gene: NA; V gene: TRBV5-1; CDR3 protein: CASSPGQGSSYEQYF; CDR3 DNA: TGCGCCAGCAGCCCGGGACAAGGAAGCTCCTACGAGCAGTACTTC
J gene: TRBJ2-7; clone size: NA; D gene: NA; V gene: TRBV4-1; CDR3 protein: CASSQGQGTSYEQYF; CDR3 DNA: TGCGCCAGCAGCCAAGGTCAGGGGACCTCCTACGAGCAGTACTTC
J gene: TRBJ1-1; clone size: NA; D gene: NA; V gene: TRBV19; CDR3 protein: CASSIPGGFNTEAFF; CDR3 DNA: TGTGCCAGTAGTATACCGGGGGGCTTTAACACTGAAGCTTTCTTT
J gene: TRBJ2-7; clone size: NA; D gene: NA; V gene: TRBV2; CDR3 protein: CASSGAAFTYEQYF; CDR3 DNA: TGTGCCAGCAGTGGGGCAGCCTTTACCTACGAGCAGTACTTC
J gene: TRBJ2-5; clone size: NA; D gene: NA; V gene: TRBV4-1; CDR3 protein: CASSRGDQIETQYF; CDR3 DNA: TGCGCCAGCAGCCGGGGGGATCAAATAGAGACCCAGTACTTC